Below, 19 T cell receptor beta chains from the same sample are listed, as sequenced in a study of T cells in Graves' hyperthyroidism and ophthalmopathy. There were TCR beta CDR3 regions amplified from RNA transcripts. A set of HTBI primers served as the primers for a first-round RT-PCR of the TCR CDR3. Using its own MiXCR run on the multiplex PCR reads, TCRdb lists one record per CDR3 protein. The data hold 500,000 to 650,000 distinct CDR3 sequences, with 35% to 50% observed a single time. What was sequenced was peripheral blood or thyroid tissue (not recorded which). Receptor source: an adult woman with Graves' disease, either hyperthyroidism or ophthalmopathy (not recorded which).

In its sample, this clonotype was seen once. The rearrangement joins TRBV12-3 or TRBV12-4 to TRBJ1-5; D may be TRBD1 (5 bases). The CDR3 length is 13 residues. V shed 7 bases and J shed 4 bases, with 11 bases lying between them. The CDR3 DNA reads TGTGCCAGCACAAAGACAGCTAATCAGCCCCAGCATTTT. Its protein is CASTKTANQPQHF.

This clonotype was counted ten times or more. J is TRBJ2-2 and V is TRBV14; D unresolved. The V gene's germline CDR1 is SGHDN and CDR2 FVKESK. The V end was cut by 1 base, the J end by 6 bases, with 3 bases between. This CDR3 region has 12 residues. CDR3 amino acids: CASSQASGELFF. The CDR3, as DNA: TGTGCCAGCAGCCAAGCATCCGGGGAGCTGTTTTTT.

This clonotype showed up many times. J is TRBJ2-3 and V is TRBV29-1; D not resolved. Trimming took off 5 bases at V and 9 bases at J, with 9 bases between the two ends. This CDR3 region has 10 residues. Germline V CDR1 and CDR2: SQVTM, ANQGSEA. This CDR3 reads CSVRIDTQYF. Here the CDR3 DNA reads TGCAGCGTTCGAATAGACACGCAGTATTTT.

The J gene is TRBJ1-6, the V gene TRBV2, with no clear D. This CDR3 has 16 amino acids. Trimming took 6 bases from V and 9 from J, leaving 21 bases between them. Germline CDR1 SNHLY, CDR2 FYNNEI. The CDR3 nucleotides are TGTGCCAGCAGCCCTCTTGACGGAGCGAGATTTTCACCCCTCCACTTT. Translated, it gives CASSPLDGARFSPLHF.

In its sample, this clonotype was seen many times. This sequence joins TRBV20-1 and TRBJ1-1, with a tentative D call TRBD1 (5 bases). The length of the CDR3 is 14 residues. CDR1 is DFQATT, CDR2 SNEGSKA, per germline (reference sequence). Trimming took 0 bases from V and 6 from J, leaving 14 bases between them. Here the CDR3 reads CSARDGQGGAEAFF. The DNA of the CDR3 is TGCAGTGCTAGAGATGGGCAGGGAGGGGCTGAAGCTTTCTTT.

This clonotype has more than one count but fewer than ten. Because the CDR3 is missing its conserved closing phenylalanine or tryptophan, this is likely a read error. The DNA is omitted, as the CDR3 cannot be located on it reliably, and the CDR3 follows TCRdb's listing. This chain uses TRBV20-1 with TRBJ1-1. Germline V gene lookup returns CDR1 DFQATT and CDR2 SNEGSKA (reference sequence). The CDR3 sequence runs 10 residues, both termini included. The CDR3 is CSARGEVSSG.

This chain uses TRBV2 with TRBJ1-2, with 9 nucleotides matching TRBD1. V was clipped by 5 bases and J by 7 bases; unmatched bases: 5. Germline assignment: CDR1 SNHLY and CDR2 FYNNEI. The CDR3 loop spans 13 amino acids. CDR3 in DNA: TGTGCCAGCAGTTACGGACAGGGGCTTGGCTACACCTTC. Its protein is CASSYGQGLGYTF. Based on the CDR3 plus reference TRBV2 and TRBJ1-2, the full variable domain is EPEVTQTPSHQVTQMGQEVILRCVPISNHLYFYWYRQILGQKVEFLVSFYNNEISEKSEIFDDQFSVERPDGSNFTLKIRSTKLEDSAMYFCASSYGQGLGYTFGSGTRLTVV.

The sample holds a few counts of this clonotype. The chain links TRBV5-1 to TRBJ1-1; tentative D call: TRBD1 (6 bases). Per germline, CDR1 SGHRS and CDR2 YFSETQ. The CDR3 covers 13 residues. Trimming pared 0 bases from V and 9 bases from J, leaving 12 bases between. The CDR3 loop reads CASSLGRTAKAFF. The DNA of the CDR3 is TGCGCCAGCAGCTTGGGGCGGACAGCCAAAGCTTTCTTT.

The genes are TRBV15 and TRBJ1-4, with D hard to call. Germline V gene data show CDR1 as LNHNV and CDR2 as YYDKDF (reference sequence). The ends were cut back, 0 bases at V and 7 bases at J, with 6 bases in the middle. The CDR3 covers 13 residues. The CDR3 region is CATSRDVGEKLFF. The CDR3 nucleotides are TGTGCCACCAGCAGAGATGTGGGTGAAAAACTGTTTTTT.

V is TRBV12-3 or TRBV12-4 and J is TRBJ1-1; D remains ambiguous. The ends were cut back, 5 bases at V and 2 bases at J, with 15 bases in the middle. The CDR3 is 15 amino acids. The CDR3 loop reads CASSLRGVGNTEAFF. CDR3 nucleotide sequence: TGTGCCAGCAGTCTCCGTGGGGTTGGAAACACTGAAGCTTTCTTT.

This clonotype was counted only a few times. The V and J genes are TRBV9 and TRBJ1-2, with D possibly being TRBD1 (5 bases). Looked up from germline, CDR1 is SGDLS and CDR2 is YYNGEE. This CDR3 spans 14 amino acids. Trimming took 4 bases from V and 8 from J, leaving 18 bases between them. The CDR3 nucleotides are TGTGCCAGCAGCCTTACTGGGACGCCTCGGGGCTACACCTTC. It translates to CASSLTGTPRGYTF.

This clonotype was observed many times. The chain joins TRBV2 to TRBJ1-1; D call uncertain. CDR3 length: 10 residues. Germline V CDR1 and CDR2: SNHLY, FYNNEI. The V gene lost 5 bases and the J gene lost 8 bases, with 6 bases spanning the gap. The CDR3 here is CASSRLEAFF. CDR3 DNA: TGTGCCAGCAGTAGGCTCGAAGCTTTCTTT. Full variable domain (outside the CDR3, taken from reference TRBV2 and TRBJ1-1): EPEVTQTPSHQVTQMGQEVILRCVPISNHLYFYWYRQILGQKVEFLVSFYNNEISEKSEIFDDQFSVERPDGSNFTLKIRSTKLEDSAMYFCASSRLEAFFGQGTRLTVV.

There are many counts of this clonotype. The chain uses TRBV29-1 and TRBJ2-2, with D perhaps matching TRBD1 (5 bases). Germline CDR1 reads SQVTM; CDR2 reads ANQGSEA. This CDR3 has 12 amino acids. Trimming stripped 3 bases from V and 4 bases from J, with 6 bases between. CDR3 nucleotide sequence: TGCAGCGTTGACAGGGTCACCGGGGAGCTGTTTTTT. This translates into CSVDRVTGELFF.

J is TRBJ1-2 and V is TRBV20-1; D possibly corresponds to TRBD1 (5 bases). V lost 0 bases, J lost 6 bases, and 8 bases lay in between. The CDR3 covers 12 residues. CDR1 and CDR2 (germline): DFQATT, SNEGSKA (reference sequence). CDR3 sequence (DNA): TGCAGTGCTAGAGAGGGGGGTAATGGCTACACCTTC. This gives the protein CSAREGGNGYTF.

This clonotype was observed a single time. The chain joins TRBV7-8 to TRBJ2-5; 9 bases align to TRBD2. Trimming cost V 0 bases and J 1 base; bases outside gene matches: 9. CDR1 is SGHVS and CDR2 is FQNEAQ in the germline V gene. The CDR3 contains 18 residues. Written as DNA, the CDR3 is TGTGCCAGCAGCTTAGCGCGGTTCGCGGGGGGGAGCCAAGAGACCCAGTACTTC. Its translation: CASSLARFAGGSQETQYF.

The chain is built from TRBV29-1 and TRBJ2-5, with 9 bases fitting TRBD2. This CDR3 has 14 residues. Germline CDR1 and CDR2: SQVTM and ANQGSEA. The V segment lost 4 bases and the J segment 5 bases; nucleotides outside the gene matches: 8. The CDR3 region is CSVVAGAPGETQYF. The CDR3 DNA is TGCAGCGTTGTAGCGGGAGCCCCTGGCGAGACCCAGTACTTC.

This clonotype occurred a few times. The chain uses TRBV7-3 and TRBJ2-2; TRBD2 matches 11 bases. After removal of 6 bases from V and 3 bases from J, the junction contained 3 bases not matched to a gene. The CDR3 totals 15 residues. Per germline, CDR1 SGHTA and CDR2 FQGTGA. CDR3 bases: TGTGCCAGCAGTTCGGGACTAGCGGACACCGGGGAGCTGTTTTTT. This encodes CASSSGLADTGELFF.

The table lists this clonotype with a few counts. The genes are TRBV7-8 and TRBJ2-7, with a weak D call TRBD1 (5 bases). The CDR3 totals 16 residues. Trimming took 0 bases from V and 6 from J, leaving 18 bases between them. Germline assignment: CDR1 SGHVS and CDR2 FQNEAQ. In nucleotides, the CDR3 is TGTGCCAGCAGCTTAGCGCCAGGCAGAGGACAAGGCGAGCAGTACTTC. It codes for CASSLAPGRGQGEQYF.

The chain uses TRBV7-6 and TRBJ2-5; TRBD1 matches 10 bases. Germline loops: CDR1 SGHVS, CDR2 FNYEAQ. V was pared by 5 bases and J by 2 bases, with 11 bases of the junction left unmatched. The CDR3 runs 17 residues. This CDR3 reads CASSLTGGAGVQETQYF. The CDR3 DNA is TGTGCCAGCAGCCTGACAGGGGGCGCGGGGGTTCAAGAGACCCAGTACTTC. Drawing the rest from reference TRBV7-6 and TRBJ2-5, the complete variable domain is GAGVSQSPRYKVTKRGQDVALRCDPISGHVSLYWYRQALGQGPEFLTYFNYEAQQDKSGLPNDRFSAERPEGSISTLTIQRTEQRDSAMYRCASSLTGGAGVQETQYFGPGTRLLVL.